This T cell receptor (beta chain) was identified in a study of blood T cell repertoires in COVID-19 (TCRdb year 2020). About the investigation overall: The collaborator samples originated in the United States, Italy and Spain and spanned the acute and convalescent phases of COVID-19. The prospective study material was composed of cDNA or gDNA derived from T cells, B-cell-depleted T cells, or PBMCs. The dataset comprised deeply sampled blood TCRbeta repertoires from subjects exposed to, actively infected with, or recovered from COVID-19. The repertoires were released in a freely available public database intended as a resource for research on the immune response to SARS-CoV-2. The samples were drawn from the first 160 participants of the ongoing ImmuneRACE study and from roughly 1,300 subjects provided by 6 global collaborators. A de-identified subject ID, COVID-19 status, age in years and sex were almost always included in the sample metadata. Where available, HLA class I and class II types were obtained from metadata supplied by the sample provider rather than from assay-based typing. What the authors observed across the whole study: The quantity of clinical and demographic metadata differed by source and by participant and was supplied without curation.

Collaborating institutions collected whole blood in K2EDTA tubes following their own protocols. For TCRbeta analysis, collaborator samples were shipped as frozen whole blood, as isolated PBMCs, or as DNA extracted from either sample type. TCRbeta CDR3 regions were amplified from genomic DNA using the immunoSEQ Assay, a bias-controlled multiplex PCR. Turning to the authors' computational methods: Nucleated cell counts per sample were estimated from amplification of reference gene primers within the assay. To quantify the absolute abundance of each unique TCRbeta CDR3 rearrangement, sequence reads were collapsed and filtered. For each sample, productive Simpson clonality was calculated as the square root of Simpson's diversity index across productive rearrangements. Imported from immuneACCESS, the table was reduced by TCRdb to in-frame sequences with V and J called. These copies leave out some clones; in studies compared against another copy, an unresolved V gene accounts for under half, and the cause of the remainder is not known. V, J and clone size were drawn from that table, and D and trimming were deduced from the DNA. This sample comprises roughly 140,000 clones, 80% to 90% of them detected only once. The ten largest clones add up to approximately 3% of the sample.

A word on this clone: Its binding antigen is unknown. No much larger clone exists at a distance of one base, and base qualities are not known.

V gives up 0 bases and J gives up 0 bases, and the segment between their germline ends measures 19 bases. The CDR3 numbers 18 residues from cysteine through phenylalanine. Of the read, only the CDR3 DNA is kept; its 54 bases are in frame from base 1. In the germline V gene, CDR1 corresponds to SGHRS and CDR2 to YFSETQ. Sequences were obtained from peripheral blood. The sequence derives from a woman aged 55-70 years with active COVID-19. This chain joins TRBV5-1 to TRBJ2-7; D gene: possibly TRBD2, on 7 matching bases. The CDR3 reads CASSLGGPKAGFSYEQYF. The nucleotide sequence is given as TGCGCCAGCAGCTTGGGGGGGCCCAAAGCGGGGTTCTCCTACGAGCAGTACTTC. Reference TRBV5-1 and TRBJ2-7 proteins supply the regions before and after the CDR3; the full variable domain is: KAGVTQTPRYLIKTRGQQVTLSCSPISGHRSVSWYQQTPGQGLQFLFEYFSETQRNKGNFPGRFSGRQFSNSRSEMNVSTLELGDSALYLCASSLGGPKAGFSYEQYFGPGTRLTVT.